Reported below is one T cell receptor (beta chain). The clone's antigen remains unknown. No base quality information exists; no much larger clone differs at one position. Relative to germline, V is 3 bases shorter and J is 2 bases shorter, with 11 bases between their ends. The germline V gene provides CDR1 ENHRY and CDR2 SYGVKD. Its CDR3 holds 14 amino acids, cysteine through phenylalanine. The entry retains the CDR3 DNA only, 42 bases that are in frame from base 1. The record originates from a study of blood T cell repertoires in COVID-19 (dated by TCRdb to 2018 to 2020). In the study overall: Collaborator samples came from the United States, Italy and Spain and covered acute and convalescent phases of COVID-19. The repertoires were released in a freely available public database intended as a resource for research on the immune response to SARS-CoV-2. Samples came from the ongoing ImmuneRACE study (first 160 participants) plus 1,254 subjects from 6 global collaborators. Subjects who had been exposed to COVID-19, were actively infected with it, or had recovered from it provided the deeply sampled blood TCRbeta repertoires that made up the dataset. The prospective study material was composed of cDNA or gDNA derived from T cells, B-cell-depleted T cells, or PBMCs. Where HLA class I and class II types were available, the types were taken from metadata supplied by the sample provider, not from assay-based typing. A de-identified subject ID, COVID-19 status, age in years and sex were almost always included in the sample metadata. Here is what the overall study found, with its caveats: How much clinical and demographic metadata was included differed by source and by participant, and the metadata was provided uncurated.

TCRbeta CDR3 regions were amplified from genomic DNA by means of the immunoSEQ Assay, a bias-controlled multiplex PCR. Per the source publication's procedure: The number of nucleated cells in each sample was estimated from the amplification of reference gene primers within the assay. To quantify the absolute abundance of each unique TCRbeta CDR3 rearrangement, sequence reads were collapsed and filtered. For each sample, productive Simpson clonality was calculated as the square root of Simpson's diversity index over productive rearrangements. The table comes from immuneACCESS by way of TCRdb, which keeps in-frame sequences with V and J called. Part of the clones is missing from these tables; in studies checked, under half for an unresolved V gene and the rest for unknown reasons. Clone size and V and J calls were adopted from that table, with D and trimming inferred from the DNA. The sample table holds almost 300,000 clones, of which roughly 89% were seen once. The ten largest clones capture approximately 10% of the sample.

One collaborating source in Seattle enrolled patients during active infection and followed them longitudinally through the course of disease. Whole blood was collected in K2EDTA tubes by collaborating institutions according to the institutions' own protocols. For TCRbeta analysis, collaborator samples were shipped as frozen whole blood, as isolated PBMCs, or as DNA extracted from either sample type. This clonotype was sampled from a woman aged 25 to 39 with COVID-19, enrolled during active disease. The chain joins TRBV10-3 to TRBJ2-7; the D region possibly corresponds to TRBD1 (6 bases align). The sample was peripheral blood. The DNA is TGTGCCATCAGTGACGAGGGGGACCCCTACGAGCAGTACTTC. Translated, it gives CAISDEGDPYEQYF.